The 4 T cell receptor beta chains given below trace back to one sample, sequenced in a study of blood T cells in healthy people across ages. Alongside a J-beta primer mix, a sample-barcoded 5' primer served in a second PCR lasting 7 to 11 cycles. From the 5' RACE reads, TCRdb called clonotypes with MiXCR, one entry per CDR3 protein. The profile shows 1.5 million to 2 million distinct CDR3 sequences, roughly 28% of them singletons. Source material: blood. The receptor source for this set is a woman in her 30s in good health.

Comments on this clonotype: Relative to the germline gene, one junction end is altered; a read error may explain this. The chain links TRBV20-1 to TRBJ2-7; 9 bases are shared with TRBD2. Germline V lookup: CDR1 DFQATT, CDR2 SNEGSKA (reference sequence). The CDR3 contains 13 residues. The CDR3 DNA reads TGTAGTGCCGAAGTTAGCGGGGGCTACGAGCAGTACTTC. It yields the protein CSAEVSGGYEQYF.

The rearrangement links TRBV11-3 to TRBJ2-3; 7 nucleotides match TRBD1. This CDR3 contains 15 residues. After removal of 5 bases from V and 2 bases from J, the junction contained 7 bases not matched to a gene. Germline CDR1 and CDR2: SGHNT and YENEEA. This chain's CDR3 is CASSLRQGFTDTQYF. CDR3 bases: TGTGCCAGCAGCCTAAGACAGGGCTTCACAGATACGCAGTATTTT.

This clonotype was counted many times. It may be a read error: a sequence one base away is much more abundant. The DNA of the CDR3 is TGCGCCAGCAGGGTTAACAGATACTACGAGCAGTACTTC. Translated, it gives CASRVNRYYEQYF. The chain combines TRBV5-1 with TRBJ2-7, with D uncertain. The CDR3 length is 13 residues. Trimming took 5 bases from V and 3 from J, leaving 12 bases between them. Germline V lookup: CDR1 SGHRS, CDR2 YFSETQ.

This chain uses TRBV12-5 with TRBJ2-7; D remains unclear. Germline values: CDR1 LGHNT, CDR2 FRNRAP. CDR3 size: 12 residues. The germline V and J ends were trimmed by 1 base and 3 bases, with 4 bases remaining between them. The CDR3 nucleotides are TGTGCTAGTGGTTTGGGCCACTACGAGCAGTACTTC. It is translated as CASGLGHYEQYF. Looking up the rest from reference TRBV12-5 and TRBJ2-7 gives the full variable domain: DARVTQTPRHKVTEMGQEVTMRCQPILGHNTVFWYRQTMMQGLELLAYFRNRAPLDDSGMPKDRFSAEMPDATLATLKIQPSEPRDSAVYFCASGLGHYEQYFGPGTRLTVT.